This is a list of T cell receptor beta chains from one sample in a study of blood T cell repertoires in COVID-19. The data were produced by immunoSEQ multiplex PCR, yet TCRdb's version contains in-frame clones alone and is incomplete. The sample has about 130,000 clones; 65% to 85% are singletons. Sequences were obtained from peripheral blood. The receptors were gathered from a man aged 65 to 85 with acute or convalescent COVID-19. CDR3s include the opening cysteine and the closing phenylalanine or tryptophan. The order of the fields is V gene, J gene, D gene, clone size, CDR3 DNA, CDR3 protein. D genes are given only for firm matches. Size is stated for part of the rows, as once, few or many counts, or as a class when the clone is expanded.

TRBV4-1	TRBJ2-5	NA	NA	TGCGCCAGCAGCCAAGTTGCGGGGGAGACCCAGTACTTC	CASSQVAGETQYF
TRBV19	TRBJ1-2	TRBD1	once	TGTGCCAGTAGTATCGACAGGGGGGCTTATGGCTACACCTTC	CASSIDRGAYGYTF
TRBV5-5	TRBJ1-4	TRBD1	NA	TGTGCCAGCAGCACCGGGACAGGGGGCGCGGGGGAAAAACTGTTTTTT	CASSTGTGGAGEKLFF
TRBV7-2	TRBJ2-3	TRBD2	NA	TGTGCCAGCAGTCCTCGGGGTAGCGGGGGAGTTACGCAGTATTTT	CASSPRGSGGVTQYF
TRBV19	TRBJ2-1	NA	NA	TGTGCCAGTGGAAGAGGGGGGAGGGGTAATGAGCAGTTCTTC	CASGRGGRGNEQFF
TRBV6-6	TRBJ1-3	TRBD1	NA	TGTGCCAGCAGACCCGGACAGGGTGGAAACACCATATATTTT	CASRPGQGGNTIYF
TRBV28	TRBJ1-1	NA	NA	TGTGCCAGCACCCTCCGGTTGACAGCGCGCATGAACACTGAAGCTTTCTTT	CASTLRLTARMNTEAFF
TRBV27	TRBJ2-7	NA	many	TGTGCCAGCCATAGCCGGAACCAAAGGACCTACGAGCAGTACTTC	CASHSRNQRTYEQYF
TRBV2	TRBJ1-5	NA	NA	TGTGCCAGCAGTGATTTACAGCTATATAGCAATCAGCCCCAGCATTTT	CASSDLQLYSNQPQHF
TRBV18	TRBJ2-2	NA	NA	TGTGCCAGCTCACCACGGAAGGGGTCCATCACCACCGGGGAGCTGTTTTTT	CASSPRKGSITTGELFF
TRBV9	TRBJ1-1	TRBD1	few	TGTGCCAGCAGCCCCGCGGACAGGGCGAACACTGAAGCTTTCTTT	CASSPADRANTEAFF
TRBV19	TRBJ1-6	NA	NA	TGTGCCAGTAGTATAGACTGGCGGGTCCGCTCACCCCTCCACTTT	CASSIDWRVRSPLHF
TRBV14	TRBJ1-4	NA	NA	TGTGCCAGCAGCCAAAGCGGACGGGGAGGGGAAAAACTGTTTTTT	CASSQSGRGGEKLFF
TRBV23-1	TRBJ2-5	NA	NA	TGCGCCAGCACGAGGCGAAGGATGAGTAGCAACGGGAAGAGAATGACCCAGTACTTC	CASTRRRMSSNGKRMTQYF
TRBV29-1	TRBJ2-1	TRBD2	NA	TGCAGCGCTTCGCCATTCGGGGGGTTCAATGAGCAGTTCTTC	CSASPFGGFNEQFF
TRBV25-1	TRBJ2-7	NA	many	TGTGCCAGCAGCCGGGGGTCCGACTGGCTGTACTTC	CASSRGSDWLYF
TRBV18	TRBJ1-5	TRBD1	once	TGTGCCAGCTCAGAACAGGGGGGACGCAATCAGCCCCAGCATTTT	CASSEQGGRNQPQHF
TRBV19	TRBJ1-2	NA	many	TGTGCCAGTAACCCGACGTCGGGTGCCAACTATGGCTACACCTTC	CASNPTSGANYGYTF
TRBV5-1	TRBJ2-7	NA	NA	TGCGCCAGCAGCTTGGATGGCGGTACCTACGAGCAGTACTTC	CASSLDGGTYEQYF
TRBV25-1	TRBJ1-2	NA	NA	TGTGCCAGCAGTGAATACAGGGCTGGCTACACCTTC	CASSEYRAGYTF
TRBV19	TRBJ1-1	NA	NA	TGTGCCAGTAGTATAGATCCCAGTGTGGCTGAAGCTTTCTTT	CASSIDPSVAEAFF
TRBV7-2	TRBJ1-5	TRBD1	once	TGTGCCAGCAGCTTCCGACAGGGTGGCAATCAGCCCCAGCATTTT	CASSFRQGGNQPQHF
TRBV6-4	TRBJ2-1	TRBD1	NA	TGTGCCAGCAGTGACGGACAGGGTCTGTCCACCTACAATGAGCAGTTCTTC	CASSDGQGLSTYNEQFF
TRBV5-5	TRBJ1-2	NA	NA	TGTGCCAGCAGCTTGGCCGACACTAACTATGGCTACACCTTC	CASSLADTNYGYTF
TRBV7-2	TRBJ2-5	TRBD2	NA	TGTGCCAGCAGCTTATTTGCGGGGGGCCTCCAAGAGACCCAGTACTTC	CASSLFAGGLQETQYF
TRBV6-5	TRBJ1-5	TRBD1	NA	TGTGCCAGCAACCAACAGGGGTTGAATCAGCCCCAGCATTTT	CASNQQGLNQPQHF
TRBV7-9	TRBJ2-7	TRBD1	NA	TGTGCCGGATCCAGGGGGTCGCGAATCCACGAGCAGTACTTC	CAGSRGSRIHEQYF
TRBV5-1	TRBJ1-2	NA	NA	TGCGCCAGCAGCTTGGGTACTACAGGGCATGGCTACACCTTC	CASSLGTTGHGYTF
TRBV5-6	TRBJ1-6	NA	NA	TGTGCCAGCAGCACGGGACTAAATAATTCACCCCTCCACTTT	CASSTGLNNSPLHF
TRBV10-3	TRBJ1-5	TRBD1	NA	TGTGCCATCAGCCACGGGCAGGGGGATCAGCCCCAGCATTTT	CAISHGQGDQPQHF